The 9 T cell receptor beta chains in this list originate from one sample, sequenced in a study of T cell responses to AZD1222 COVID-19 vaccine. Profiled with immunoSEQ multiplex PCR; TCRdb holds only in-frame clones, not every one. The sample yields some 110,000 clones, roughly 88% seen once. The sequencing here drew on peripheral blood, taken on day 0 of AZD1222 vaccination. The receptors derive from an adult in good health.

This sequence joins TRBV7-9 and TRBJ2-6; D is uncertain. The V gene lost 1 base and the J gene lost 0 bases, with 10 bases spanning the gap. The CDR3 has 17 amino acids. The germline V gene has CDR1 SEHNR and CDR2 FQNEAQ (reference sequence). The chain's CDR3 is CASSLERSSSGANVLTF. DNA of the CDR3: TGTGCCAGCAGCTTAGAACGGTCCAGCTCTGGGGCCAACGTCCTGACTTTC.

This chain links TRBV24-1 with TRBJ2-3; D may be TRBD2 (5 bases). This CDR3 is built from 13 residues. Looked up from germline, CDR1 is KGHDR and CDR2 is SFDVKD. The germline V and J ends were trimmed by 4 bases and 3 bases, with 7 bases remaining between them. The CDR3: CATSDPGTDTQYF. The CDR3 DNA reads TGTGCCACCAGTGACCCGGGAACAGATACGCAGTATTTT.

J is TRBJ1-2 and V is TRBV6-5, with no clear D. V dropped 2 bases and J dropped 1 base, with 5 bases sitting between them. This CDR3 is built from 13 residues. Germline loops: CDR1 MNHEY, CDR2 SVGAGI. The CDR3 reads CASSYDLNYGYTF. CDR3 sequence (DNA): TGTGCCAGCAGTTACGACCTTAACTATGGCTACACCTTC.

In its sample, this clone was seen a few times. The J gene is TRBJ2-2, the V gene TRBV6-5; D not resolved. V was trimmed by 5 bases and J by 7 bases, leaving 14 bases between them. The CDR3 is made up of 14 amino acids. Germline CDR1 reads MNHEY; CDR2 reads SVGAGI. The CDR3 loop reads CASSPYRLGGELFF. The CDR3, as DNA: TGTGCCAGCAGTCCCTACCGGCTGGGCGGGGAGCTGTTTTTT.

This clone has just a few counts. The chain is built from TRBV5-6 and TRBJ2-1; 12 bases fit TRBD2. Per germline, CDR1 SGHDT and CDR2 YYEEEE. Trimming cost V 4 bases and J 5 bases; bases outside gene matches: 10. The CDR3 runs to 17 residues. The CDR3 DNA reads TGTGCCAGCAGCCGGACTAGCGGGACATTCCCCCACAATGAGCAGTTCTTC. Encoded protein: CASSRTSGTFPHNEQFF.

This chain connects TRBV30 to TRBJ1-5, with D possibly matching TRBD1 (6 bases). Germline lookup yields CDR1 GTSNPN and CDR2 SVGIG (reference sequence). The length of the CDR3 is 13 residues. Trimming took 5 bases from V and 0 from J, leaving 8 bases between them. CDR3 in amino acids: CAWGDNSNQPQHF. The CDR3 nucleotides are TGTGCCTGGGGGGACAATAGCAATCAGCCCCAGCATTTT.

The J gene is TRBJ2-3, the V gene TRBV7-2; 9 bases match TRBD1. Germline values: CDR1 SGHTA, CDR2 FQGNSA. Germline trimming cut 5 bases from V and 9 bases from J; bases unmatched to any gene: 18. The CDR3 sequence is 17 residues long. CDR3: CASSTRRGQGYSRTQYF. The CDR3 bases are TGTGCCAGCAGCACCCGCAGGGGACAGGGCTATTCGAGGACGCAGTATTTT.

This chain connects TRBV5-1 to TRBJ1-3; D unresolved. This CDR3 contains 15 residues. With 4 bases removed from V and 0 bases from J, the gap between germline ends came to 11 bases. Looked up from germline, CDR1 is SGHRS and CDR2 is YFSETQ. CDR3 coding DNA: TGCGCCAGCAGCCCATCCCCCCGCTCTGGAAACACCATATATTTT. As protein: CASSPSPRSGNTIYF.

The J gene is TRBJ1-4, the V gene TRBV3-1 (or the pseudogene TRBV3-2); D is perhaps TRBD1 (6 bases). The CDR3 runs 15 residues. Germline assignment: CDR1 LGHDT and CDR2 YNNKEL (reference sequence). The V gene lost 0 bases and the J gene lost 8 bases, with 13 bases spanning the gap. Here the CDR3 DNA reads TGTGCCAGCAGCCAAGATACCAGGGGAGCCGAAAAACTGTTTTTT. It is translated as CASSQDTRGAEKLFF.